This entry describes one TCR beta chain. This entry belongs to a study of blood T cell repertoires in COVID-19. About the study: Acute and convalescent COVID-19 samples came from the United States, Italy and Spain. The analysed material was cDNA or gDNA that came from T cells, B-cell-depleted T cells, or PBMCs.

Per the germline V gene, CDR1 is SGHVS and CDR2 is FNYEAQ. CDR3 size: 15 residues. Trimming at V came to 4 bases and at J to 3 bases, leaving 4 bases not matched to a gene. Original handling: The assay estimated nucleated cells by amplifying reference gene primers. Generated by immunoSEQ multiplex PCR, the TCRdb table keeps only in-frame clones and is missing some. The V and J calls and clone size are taken from that table; D and trimming were inferred from the DNA. Of approximately 90,000 clones listed, roughly 78% were seen once; the top ten hold about 19%. This receptor was obtained from a woman at least 80 years old with acute or convalescent COVID-19. The sequenced sample consisted of peripheral blood. The chain employs TRBV7-6 and TRBJ2-1; 9 bases align to TRBD2. CDR3 nucleotide sequence: TGTGCCAGCAGCTCTTCAGCGGGAGGCTACAATGAGCAGTTCTTC. It encodes CASSSSAGGYNEQFF.